Listed below are T cell receptor beta chains from one sample, sequenced in a study of low-dose radiotherapy and immunotherapy resistance in tumors. TCRdb re-analysed the reads in MiXCR, keeping a single row per CDR3 protein. The table records more than 70,000 distinct CDR3 sequences, approximately 31% of them present only once. The source was PBMCs, collected before treatment. Every receptor here comes from a female donor with ovarian cancer. Each CDR3 is given with its conserved first and last residue. Each record gives: J gene, CDR3 length, V gene, CDR3 protein.

TRBJ2-1	16	TRBV27	CASRPRLAGNYNEQFF
TRBJ2-3	15	TRBV5-1	CASSHSGNGIDTQYF
TRBJ2-2	15	TRBV6-6	CATFTAREYTGELFF
TRBJ2-1	14	TRBV11-2	CASSWRGAQDEQFF
TRBJ1-4	17	TRBV5-1	CASREGSTGRTNEKLFF
TRBJ2-1	16	TRBV20-1	CSARRASGGFLNEQFF
TRBJ2-7	18	TRBV20-1	CSARDHGLAGATAYEQYF
TRBJ2-5	14	TRBV19	CASSSRGGRETQYF
TRBJ2-5	15	TRBV7-6	CASSSLLGQPETQYF
TRBJ1-5	15	TRBV12-3/TRBV12-4	CASSFGQGPNQPQHF
TRBJ1-2	14	TRBV27	CASSSTGPPYGYTF
TRBJ2-1	15	TRBV7-2	CASSLGSGRVNEQFF
TRBJ2-5	14	TRBV11-2	CASSLGFLGETQYF
TRBJ2-1	14	TRBV3-1	CASSDRVLYNEQFF
TRBJ1-5	14	TRBV20-1	CSASTGDSNQPQHF
TRBJ2-4	14	TRBV5-1	CASSVGPQGDIQYF
TRBJ2-7	15	TRBV12-3/TRBV12-4	CASSIGLAGTYEQYF
TRBJ2-1	18	TRBV3-1	CASSSDPILAGAHNGQFF
TRBJ1-5	15	TRBV6-1	CASIGQPLLGQPQHF
TRBJ2-1	17	TRBV5-1	CASSIPRQGAVYNEQFF
TRBJ2-3	18	TRBV7-2	CASSLELGAVGGRDTQYF
TRBJ2-7	15	TRBV5-1	CASSLGPGPAYEQYF
TRBJ1-4	16	TRBV28	CASSLSPGPLNEKLFF
TRBJ1-1	14	TRBV28	CASSSGQGYAEAFF
TRBJ1-1	15	TRBV19	CASSDRDSMNTEAFF
TRBJ1-5	15	TRBV7-9	CASSSGQGDNQPQHF
TRBJ1-1	11	TRBV20-1	CSARQGSEAFF
TRBJ1-2	16	TRBV4-1	CASSQDVAGVDYGYTF
TRBJ1-5	13	TRBV20-1	CSAFDRVGQPQHF
TRBJ2-5	14	TRBV20-1	CSARPGTTQETQYF
TRBJ2-5	13	TRBV7-3	CASSLGSEETQYF
TRBJ2-7	15	TRBV5-1	CASSLALSGGYEQYF
TRBJ1-6	14	TRBV30	CAWRPTGQGSPLHF
TRBJ2-5	16	TRBV12-3/TRBV12-4	CASSPLPGLAGETQYF
TRBJ1-2	14	TRBV30	CAWSKNEGYYGYTF
TRBJ1-3	17	TRBV5-1	CASSLVGGPTSGNTIYF
TRBJ2-7	14	TRBV2	CASSEAAGTYEQYF
TRBJ2-5	13	TRBV6-2/TRBV6-3	CASRPDRQETQYF
TRBJ2-7	11	TRBV7-2	CASNSLYEQYF
TRBJ2-7	13	TRBV5-8	CASSLVASYEQYF
TRBJ2-7	18	TRBV18	CASSQQRGTTLSYNEQYF